The rows below give T cell receptor beta chains drawn from one sample of a study of cytomegalovirus exposure and HLA in healthy donors. Generated by immunoSEQ multiplex PCR, the TCRdb table keeps only in-frame clones and is missing some. This sample has approximately 130,000 clones; 82% occur once, and the top ten carry about 7.5%. The sequenced sample was PBMCs. The receptors originated from a woman between 45 and 65 years old in good health and CMV-seropositive. The CDR3 runs from the conserved cysteine through the conserved F or W. A D gene is named only where the DNA matches it firmly. The size entry is marked missing in some rows and otherwise reads once, few, many or a size class.

d_call j_call clone_size v_call cdr3_nt cdr3_aa
NA TRBJ2-2 few TRBV7-3 TGTGCCAGCAGCTTAACCCCTGCCGGGGAGCTGTTTTTT CASSLTPAGELFF
NA TRBJ1-1 few TRBV28 TGTGCCAGCAGTTTGGAGAGGCAAATCGTTAAGGCTTTCTTT CASSLERQIVKAFF
TRBD2 TRBJ2-7 NA TRBV7-2 TGTGCCACCGGGGGGAGGGTAGGCGAGCAGTACTTC CATGGRVGEQYF
TRBD2 TRBJ2-2 NA TRBV6-5 TGTGCCAGCAGTTTGATGAGCGGGGGCGCCACCGGGGAGCTGTTTTTT CASSLMSGGATGELFF
NA TRBJ2-7 NA TRBV7-7 TGTGCTAGCACCGCTTTGTGGGGAGGCGAGGTCAAGGTCCCAAACTACGAGCAGTACTTC CASTALWGGEVKVPNYEQYF
NA TRBJ1-1 once TRBV30 TGTGCCGGGCGGGGGACTGAAGCTTTCTTT CAGRGTEAFF
TRBD1 TRBJ1-5 NA TRBV28 TGTGCCAGCAGTTTTTCGAGGACAGGGCGGCAGCCCCAGCATTTT CASSFSRTGRQPQHF
TRBD1 TRBJ1-1 NA TRBV6-4 TGTGCCAGCAGGGTCACAGGGGGCACTGAAGCTTTCTTT CASRVTGGTEAFF
NA TRBJ1-1 NA TRBV7-9 TGTGCCAGCAGCTCGGACTCTTTAGGGGCTTTCTTT CASSSDSLGAFF
TRBD2 TRBJ2-7 NA TRBV5-1 TGCGCCAGCAGCTTGGTCCTAGCGGGGGCCTACGAGCAGTACTTC CASSLVLAGAYEQYF
NA TRBJ1-4 NA TRBV10-3 TGTGCCATCAGGGGCGCCGCGATTGGAGAAAAACTGTTTTTT CAIRGAAIGEKLFF
TRBD1 TRBJ1-2 NA TRBV6-5 TGTGCCAGCAGTAGGGGGCCGTACTATGGCTACACCTTC CASSRGPYYGYTF
NA TRBJ1-2 NA TRBV7-2 TGTGCCAGCAGCTTAGCGGGTGCGGACTATGGCTACACCTTC CASSLAGADYGYTF
TRBD1 TRBJ2-7 once TRBV5-8 TGTGCCAGCAGCTTACAGGGGTCTAGCTCCTACGAGCAGTACTTC CASSLQGSSSYEQYF
TRBD1 TRBJ1-2 NA TRBV6-5 TGTGCCAGCAGTTACTCGACAGGGAACTATGGCTACACCTTC CASSYSTGNYGYTF
NA TRBJ1-1 NA TRBV9 TGTGCCAGCAGCGTGGACTGGAACACTGAAGCTTTCTTT CASSVDWNTEAFF
NA TRBJ2-2 NA TRBV4-2 TGTGCCAGCAACGCGGAGGTAGCGAACACCGGGGAGCTGTTTTTT CASNAEVANTGELFF
NA TRBJ2-7 once TRBV20-1 TGCAGTGCTAGGAGGGACGAGCAGTACTTC CSARRDEQYF
NA TRBJ1-2 NA TRBV5-1 TGCGCCAGCAGCTTGGATTTTGCAGCTAACTATGGCTACACCTTC CASSLDFAANYGYTF
NA TRBJ1-2 NA TRBV6-1 TGTGCCAGCAGCCAGCGACAGCAGACATACTATGGCTACACCTTC CASSQRQQTYYGYTF
TRBD1 TRBJ1-2 few TRBV2 TGTGCCAGCAGTGGGGACAGGGATGAAGGCTACACCTTC CASSGDRDEGYTF
NA TRBJ2-1 NA TRBV6-5 TGTGCCAGCAGTTTTCACCCAGACACCAATGAGCAGTTCTTC CASSFHPDTNEQFF
NA TRBJ1-2 NA TRBV27 TGTGCCAGCAGTCCATATGGCTACACCTTC CASSPYGYTF
NA TRBJ2-1 NA TRBV6-5 TGTGCCAGCAGTTACGGAGGCTTTCAAAGCAACAATGAGCAGTTCTTC CASSYGGFQSNNEQFF
NA TRBJ2-1 NA TRBV15 TGTGCCACCAGCATGGACTACTCCTACAATGAGCAGTTCTTC CATSMDYSYNEQFF
NA TRBJ2-1 NA TRBV10-1 TGCGCCAGCAGTGAGCACGGCGGTACCTACAATGAGCAGTTCTTC CASSEHGGTYNEQFF
NA TRBJ2-7 NA TRBV19 TGTGCCAGTAGTACAGGCAGGGATGACGAGCAGTACTTC CASSTGRDDEQYF
NA TRBJ1-1 once TRBV6-6 TGTGCCACCATCACAGGGTTGAACACTGAAGCTTTCTTT CATITGLNTEAFF
TRBD1 TRBJ2-5 NA TRBV18 TGTGCCAGCTCAAGTCCGGGACAGGGTCCGGAGACCCAGTACTTC CASSSPGQGPETQYF
NA TRBJ1-2 once TRBV28 TGTGCCAGCAGTTTAGCCCTTTCACCGGACTTTAAGTCCGTTGGTGGCTACACCTTC CASSLALSPDFKSVGGYTF
NA TRBJ2-1 NA TRBV29-1 TGCAGCGTGGAGACAGGGAGGTCCTACAATGAGCAGTTCTTC CSVETGRSYNEQFF
NA TRBJ1-6 NA TRBV9 TGTGCCAGCAGCCCCGACAGGATCGATTCACCCCTCCACTTT CASSPDRIDSPLHF
NA TRBJ1-2 NA TRBV28 TGTGCCAGCAGTTTGATAGGGGAGGGCTATGGCTACACCTTC CASSLIGEGYGYTF
NA TRBJ1-1 NA TRBV6-5 TGTGCCAGCAGTTACGGAGGTCAGGGGTTGAACACTGAAGCTTTCTTT CASSYGGQGLNTEAFF
TRBD2 TRBJ2-5 NA TRBV19 TGTGCCAGTAGAGTCGGGGGGGCCGGGGAGACCCAGTACTTC CASRVGGAGETQYF
TRBD1 TRBJ2-7 NA TRBV4-1 TGCGCCAGCAGCCAAGATATGAGACAGGGGGCGAGGGAGCAGTACTTC CASSQDMRQGAREQYF
NA TRBJ1-5 NA TRBV6-1 TGTGCCAGCAGTTATGGACAGACCGCCCAGCATTTT CASSYGQTAQHF
TRBD1 TRBJ2-7 NA TRBV28 TGTGCCAGCAGTTCTTACACATTCCGGGACAGGGCTACCTACGAGCAGTACTTC CASSSYTFRDRATYEQYF
NA TRBJ1-1 NA TRBV28 TGTGCCAGCAGTCCCCTAGGGACAACTGAAGCTTTCTTT CASSPLGTTEAFF
TRBD2 TRBJ2-1 NA TRBV28 TGTGCCAGCAGTTTCCGGCTAGCGGGAGGGCGGGTACGGTTCTTC CASSFRLAGGRVRFF
TRBD1 TRBJ1-1 NA TRBV5-1 TGCGCCAGCAGCTTGGGAGGGACAGGGGGCACTGAAGCTTTCTTT CASSLGGTGGTEAFF